One and the same sample provided the 25 T cell receptor beta chains below, sequenced in a study of cytomegalovirus exposure and HLA in healthy donors. Amplification used 60 Vbeta primers and 13 Jbeta primers. Sequencing used immunoSEQ multiplex PCR; TCRdb keeps in-frame clones, though not all of them. The data hold some 150,000 clones, with around 82% observed a single time. The specimen sequenced was PBMCs. The receptor set was obtained from a man in his late teens or twenties in good health and CMV-seropositive.

The V and J genes are TRBV19 and TRBJ2-7, with 7 bases that match TRBD1. This CDR3 spans 14 amino acids. The J segment lost 0 bases and the V segment lost 7 bases, leaving 6 bases of the junction unmatched. From germline, CDR1 is LNHDA and CDR2 SQIVND (reference sequence). The CDR3 coding sequence is TGTGCCAGTACCCTGACAGGGAGCTCCTACGAGCAGTACTTC. This translates into CASTLTGSSYEQYF.

The chain links TRBV27 to TRBJ2-7; tentatively, D is TRBD1 (5 bases). Germline CDR1 MNHEY, CDR2 SMNVEV (reference sequence). V was clipped by 2 bases and J by 2 bases, with 7 bases between them. The CDR3 has 13 amino acids. The chain's CDR3 is CASSLRGPYEQYF. CDR3 nucleotides: TGTGCCAGCAGTTTAAGGGGTCCCTACGAGCAGTACTTC.

The V gene is TRBV7-3, the J gene TRBJ2-2; D is perhaps TRBD1 (6 bases). The CDR3 runs to 16 residues. CDR1 SGHTA and CDR2 FQGTGA come from the germline V gene. Trimming pared 2 bases from V and 4 bases from J, leaving 14 bases between. The CDR3 loop reads CASSLLGRGGTGELFF. The DNA of the CDR3 is TGTGCCAGCAGCTTATTAGGCAGGGGTGGCACCGGGGAGCTGTTTTTT.

The CDR3 DNA is TGTGCTAGTGGTTTGGTACTCGGGGACAGGGGTGGAAATGAGCAGTTCTTC. It encodes CASGLVLGDRGGNEQFF. The chain has TRBV12-5 and TRBJ2-1; 10 nucleotides line up with TRBD1. The length of the CDR3 is 17 residues. Germline V gives CDR1 LGHNT, CDR2 FRNRAP. Trimming removed 0 bases from V and 7 bases from J; junction bases left unmatched: 9.

CDR3 sequence reads: CASSYRSYEQYF. The CDR3 DNA follows: TGTGCCAGCAGTTACAGAAGCTACGAGCAGTACTTC. The rearrangement joins TRBV6-6 to TRBJ2-5, with D hard to call. With the DNA end fitting TRBJ2-7 better, the J assignment may be wrong. The CDR3 covers 12 residues. From germline, CDR1 is MNHNY and CDR2 SVGAGI (reference sequence).

This clone was detected a few times. V usage is TRBV2 and J usage is TRBJ1-3; TRBD1 aligns across 9 bases. The trim removed 7 bases at V and 2 bases at J, leaving 15 bases unmatched. This CDR3 has 18 residues. Looked up from germline, CDR1 is SNHLY and CDR2 is FYNNEI. The CDR3 loop is CASMEQGASFGAGNTIYF. CDR3 nucleotides: TGTGCCAGCATGGAACAGGGGGCTTCGTTCGGCGCTGGAAACACCATATATTTT.

The chain recombines TRBV28 with TRBJ1-2, with D perhaps matching TRBD1 (6 bases). The germline gives CDR1 MDHEN, CDR2 SYDVKM. The CDR3 has 13 residues. The V end lost 8 bases, the J end lost 3 bases, and 13 bases lay between the germline ends. CDR3: CASRRGSDYGYTF. The CDR3 nucleotides read TGTGCCAGCCGTAGGGGGAGCGACTATGGCTACACCTTC.

J is TRBJ2-3 and V is TRBV19, with a tentative D call TRBD1 (6 bases). CDR3 length: 16 residues. V shed 0 bases and J shed 1 base, with 11 bases lying between them. Per the germline V gene, CDR1 is LNHDA and CDR2 is SQIVND (reference sequence). The CDR3 loop is CASSIDTGSGTDTQYF. The CDR3 nucleotides read TGTGCCAGTAGTATAGATACAGGGAGCGGCACAGATACGCAGTATTTT. Supplemented by reference TRBV19 and TRBJ2-3, the full variable domain reads DGGITQSPKYLFRKEGQNVTLSCEQNLNHDAMYWYRQDPGQGLRLIYYSQIVNDFQKGDIAEGYSVSREKKESFPLTVTSAQKNPTAFYLCASSIDTGSGTDTQYFGPGTRLTVL.

A single count supports this clone. The chain has TRBV28 and TRBJ2-1, with 8 bases aligning to TRBD2. The CDR3 consists of 15 residues. V shed 10 bases and J 3 bases; nucleotides not matched to a gene: 11. Looked up from germline, CDR1 is MDHEN and CDR2 is SYDVKM. This CDR3 reads CATRPGGAGYNEQFF. CDR3 sequence (DNA): TGTGCCACCAGGCCCGGGGGGGCTGGCTACAATGAGCAGTTCTTC.

This chain connects TRBV27 to TRBJ1-1; TRBD1 is a possible D gene (5 bases). CDR3 length: 14 amino acids. The ends were cut back, 0 bases at V and 3 bases at J, with 8 bases in the middle. CDR1 and CDR2 from the germline V gene are MNHEY and SMNVEV (reference sequence). The CDR3 is CASSLSVGHTEAFF. CDR3 nucleotides: TGTGCCAGCAGTTTATCGGTGGGGCACACTGAAGCTTTCTTT.

This clone was seen more than once but under ten times. J is TRBJ2-1 and V is TRBV5-4; 11 bases map to TRBD2. CDR3 length equals 15 residues. V was pared by 1 base and J by 6 bases, with 3 bases of the junction left unmatched. Germline CDR1 SGHNT, CDR2 YYREEE (reference sequence). The CDR3 reads CASSLWGLAANEQFF. The CDR3 DNA reads as TGTGCCAGCAGCTTGTGGGGACTAGCGGCCAATGAGCAGTTCTTC.

This chain connects TRBV2 to TRBJ1-2; 8 nucleotides agree with TRBD1. Germline V gene sequence: CDR1 SNHLY, CDR2 FYNNEI. CDR3 length: 13 amino acids. The J segment lost 4 bases and the V segment lost 8 bases, leaving 6 bases of the junction unmatched. For the CDR3, the DNA is TGTGCCAGCGGCAACAGGGGGGGCTATGGCTACACCTTC. This encodes CASGNRGGYGYTF.

This clone appeared once. This sequence joins TRBV30 and TRBJ1-1; D unclear. CDR3 size: 14 residues. Trimming stripped 0 bases from V and 0 bases from J, with 8 bases between. Germline lookup yields CDR1 GTSNPN and CDR2 SVGIG (reference sequence). CDR3 nucleotides: TGTGCCTGGAGTGTATCCGCGATGAACACTGAAGCTTTCTTT. It encodes CAWSVSAMNTEAFF.

This chain joins TRBV7-3 and TRBJ2-1, with D tentatively TRBD2 (6 bases). The CDR3 sequence is 16 residues long. V was pared by 5 bases and J by 0 bases, with 14 bases between. Germline-derived CDR1 and CDR2 are SGHTA and FQGTGA. The CDR3 spells CASSAHLASSYNEQFF. The CDR3 region has the DNA TGTGCCAGCAGCGCGCACCTAGCGAGCTCCTACAATGAGCAGTTCTTC.

This clone was seen more than once but under ten times. The V gene is TRBV18, the J gene TRBJ1-2; 8 bases agree with TRBD1. The CDR3 has 17 amino acids. The trim removed 1 base at V and 8 bases at J, leaving 15 bases unmatched. Per the germline V gene, CDR1 is KGHSH and CDR2 is LQKENI. The chain's CDR3 is CASSPLATGEEPSGYTF. CDR3 coding DNA: TGTGCCAGCTCACCACTCGCGACAGGGGAGGAACCGTCAGGCTACACCTTC.

This clone has just one count. DNA of the CDR3: TGTGCCAGCAGCTGGGTTGCCGGGACAGGGACAGAGACCCAGTACTTC. Protein sequence: CASSWVAGTGTETQYF. The chain joins TRBV5-4 to TRBJ2-5, with 9 bases matching TRBD1. CDR1 and CDR2 from the germline V gene are SGHNT and YYREEE (reference sequence). V lost 3 bases, J lost 4 bases, and 10 bases stayed unmatched. This CDR3 has 16 residues.

V is TRBV18 and J is TRBJ2-1; D is undetermined. Germline V gives CDR1 KGHSH, CDR2 LQKENI. The V end was cut by 6 bases, the J end by 10 bases, with 13 bases between. The CDR3 has 12 residues. This chain's CDR3 is CASSLDTSEQFF. As DNA, the CDR3 is TGTGCCAGCTCCCTCGACACTTCAGAGCAGTTCTTC.

The chain couples TRBV29-1 to TRBJ2-3, with D possibly matching TRBD1 (6 bases). Germline V gives CDR1 SQVTM, CDR2 ANQGSEA. The CDR3 runs 14 residues. Deletions cut 8 bases from V and 2 bases from J, with 17 bases between. CDR3 coding DNA: TGCAGCATTCTCGACAGGACGCCCACAGATACGCAGTATTTT. It translates to CSILDRTPTDTQYF.

The V and J genes are TRBV30 and TRBJ2-1; unclear D gene. Germline CDR1 is GTSNPN and CDR2 is SVGIG (reference sequence). This CDR3 is 15 amino acids long. Trimming removed 4 bases from V and 0 bases from J, with 13 bases in between. This CDR3 reads CAWIYVHPSYNEQFF. For the CDR3, the DNA is TGTGCCTGGATATATGTACACCCCTCCTACAATGAGCAGTTCTTC.

The chain recombines TRBV28 with TRBJ2-3, with TRBD1 matching over 9 bases. There are 13 residues in the CDR3. The germline V gene encodes CDR1 MDHEN and CDR2 SYDVKM. J lost 4 bases, V lost 8 bases, and 4 bases had no gene match. CDR3 region: CASWDRAADTQYF. CDR3 in DNA: TGTGCCAGCTGGGACAGGGCCGCAGATACGCAGTATTTT.

The chain is built from TRBV13 and TRBJ2-2, with 12 bases lining up with TRBD2. The CDR3 loop spans 17 amino acids. Germline CDR1 reads PRHDT; CDR2 reads FYEKMQ (reference sequence). After removal of 5 bases from V and 6 bases from J, the junction contained 10 bases not matched to a gene. CDR3 DNA: TGTGCCAGCAGCCTGGGACTAGCGGGCCTGACGGCCGGGGAGCTGTTTTTT. This gives the protein CASSLGLAGLTAGELFF.

The rearrangement uses TRBV6-1 and TRBJ2-3, with 12 positions matching TRBD2. This CDR3 has 15 residues. The germline V gene encodes CDR1 MNHNS and CDR2 SASEGT. With 7 bases clipped from V and 0 bases from J, the junction kept 2 bases outside the gene matches. The CDR3 sequence is CASKGTSGSTDTQYF. The CDR3 nucleotides are TGTGCCAGCAAAGGGACTAGCGGGAGCACAGATACGCAGTATTTT.

The CDR3 loop reads CASSPPGRAPNEQFF. CDR3 in DNA: TGTGCCAGCTCACCACCGGGGAGGGCCCCCAATGAGCAGTTCTTC. J is TRBJ2-1 and V is TRBV18, with 7 positions matching TRBD2. CDR1 and CDR2 (germline): KGHSH, LQKENI. The CDR3 is 15 amino acids. J lost 6 bases, V lost 0 bases, and 5 bases had no gene match.

The genes are TRBV2 and TRBJ1-1; 9 nucleotides match TRBD1. V trimming: 10 bases; J trimming: 3 bases; junction bases outside the gene matches: 6. The CDR3 has 13 residues. The germline gives CDR1 SNHLY, CDR2 FYNNEI. In DNA, the CDR3 is TGTGCCAAATGGGACAGGGAGGACACTGAAGCTTTCTTT. Encoded protein: CAKWDREDTEAFF.

The chain is built from TRBV4-1 and TRBJ1-4; TRBD1 matches 9 bases. The J segment lost 6 bases and the V segment lost 0 bases, leaving 5 bases of the junction unmatched. The CDR3 has 16 amino acids. Germline V CDR1 and CDR2: MGHRA, YSYEKL. Here the CDR3 DNA reads TGCGCCAGCAGCCAAGAAGGACAGGGGATTTATGAAAAACTGTTTTTT. Translation: CASSQEGQGIYEKLFF.